This T cell receptor beta chain stems from a study of chemoradiotherapy in HPV16-positive cancers. Turning to the study itself: A couple of HPV16-positive patients' cells yielded candidate HPV-specific clones and common motifs.

To note about this clone: Its matching antigen is unknown.

Generated by immunoSEQ multiplex PCR, the TCRdb table keeps only in-frame clones and is missing some. The table records roughly 14,000 clones, 89% of them present only once. Study observations and caveats: HPV-responsive T-cell expansion during chemoradiotherapy was linked to improved recurrence-free survival in HPV16-positive patients. Non-HPV-specific T cells did not expand in tumors during treatment, whereas candidate HPV-specific clones and E7-related motifs did.

Samples were taken several times over chemoradiotherapy. This clonotype was sampled from a human donor with HPV-associated anogenital cancer. Sample: tumor tissue, taken from a patient who underwent chemoradiotherapy.

CDR3 in amino acids: CASSQQGGSNTQYF. The CDR3 DNA is TGTGCCAGCAGCCAGCAGGGTGGATCGAATACGCAGTATTTT. The chain carries TRBV4-2 and TRBJ2-3, with D perhaps matching TRBD1 (5 bases). The germline CDR1 and CDR2 sequences are LGHNA and YNFKEQ. Trimming cost V 3 bases and J 7 bases, with 14 bases left between them. CDR3 size: 14 residues.